This TCR beta chain was documented in a study of Ad26.COV2.S vaccination and SARS-CoV-2 variants. For the study at large: Among those in the COV1001 Ad26.COV2.S trial arm was the donor. Intramuscular Ad26.COV2.S doses were given once or twice, 56 days apart.

The method was immunoSEQ multiplex PCR; TCRdb's version includes in-frame clones alone and lacks a portion of them. The table lists hundreds of thousands of clones, 92% of them singletons. Specified treatment: some 20 received Ad26.COV2.S at low or high dose, single or two shots; a few received placebo; per-sample allocation not given. Samples came from day 63 after the first vaccine or placebo injection. It was an adult aged 18-55 years in Boston who was the donor. General study findings and limits: Vaccinees showed greater spike-specific TCR breadth than placebo recipients.

Worth noting for this clone: The antigen remains unidentified.

With 3 bases clipped from V and 3 bases from J, the junction kept 6 bases outside the gene matches. From germline, CDR1 is SNHLY and CDR2 FYNNEI. This CDR3 region has 15 residues. The V and J genes are TRBV2 and TRBJ2-7; 9 bases map to TRBD1. This clonotype originated in a person between 18 and 65 years old who received the Ad26.COV2.S COVID-19 vaccine or a placebo. The sample was peripheral blood, taken in a trial of Ad26.COV2.S vaccine versus placebo. Here the CDR3 DNA reads TGTGCCAGCAGTGACCAGGGACAGGGTAACTACGAGCAGTACTTC. Protein product: CASSDQGQGNYEQYF.